One and the same sample provided the 25 T cell receptor beta chains below, sequenced in a study of cytomegalovirus exposure and HLA in healthy donors. Assay: immunoSEQ multiplex PCR; the TCRdb copy retains only in-frame clones and omits some. This table holds more than 130,000 clones, 88% found once. Sequencing was done on a sample of PBMCs. The receptors were gathered from a woman between 18 and 29 years old in good health and CMV-seropositive.

The chain is built from TRBV11-2 and TRBJ1-2, with a possible D match to TRBD1 (6 bases). Germline CDR1 reads SGHAT; CDR2 reads FQNNGV. Between the trimmed V and J ends, which lost 2 bases and 5 bases, there was a span of 9 bases. The CDR3 consists of 13 residues. This chain's CDR3 is CASSLQGSYGYTF. The CDR3 region has the DNA TGTGCCAGCAGCTTACAGGGGTCATATGGCTACACCTTC.

The chain is built from TRBV28 and TRBJ2-1; D gene unclear. This CDR3 region has 13 residues. Germline CDR1 and CDR2: MDHEN and SYDVKM. The V and J ends lost 7 bases and 6 bases respectively, with 13 bases between them. CDR3 residues: CASTLVSTNEQFF. In nucleotides, the CDR3 is TGTGCCAGCACTCTTGTGAGTACCAATGAGCAGTTCTTC.

This clone was seen a single time. The rearrangement uses TRBV7-2 and TRBJ2-1, with TRBD2 identical over 9 bases. The junction had 5 bases not matched to a gene; V was cut back by 1 base and J by 4 bases. The CDR3 contains 16 residues. The germline V gene has CDR1 SGHTA and CDR2 FQGNSA. CDR3 protein: CASSLGGSGGYNEQFF. For the CDR3, the DNA is TGTGCCAGCAGCTTAGGAGGTAGCGGGGGATACAATGAGCAGTTCTTC.

The rearrangement uses TRBV5-1 and TRBJ2-7, with TRBD2 matching 11 bases. The germline gives CDR1 SGHRS, CDR2 YFSETQ. Trimming cost V 4 bases and J 6 bases; bases outside gene matches: 9. The length of the CDR3 is 15 residues. This CDR3 reads CASSEDQGTSGEQYF. For the CDR3, the DNA is TGCGCCAGCAGCGAAGACCAGGGGACTAGCGGCGAGCAGTACTTC.

V gene TRBV28 combines with J gene TRBJ2-4, with D maybe TRBD1 (9 bases). V was pared by 6 bases and J by 9 bases, with 18 bases between. The CDR3 consists of 14 residues. The germline CDR1 and CDR2 sequences are MDHEN and SYDVKM. As DNA, the CDR3 is TGTGCCAGCAGCCCCGGGACAGGGACTAGCATTCAGTACTTC. Protein product: CASSPGTGTSIQYF.

The chain has TRBV10-3 and TRBJ2-7; 9 bases agree with TRBD2. The germline V gene has CDR1 ENHRY and CDR2 SYGVKD. This CDR3 has 13 residues. After removal of 10 bases from V and 0 bases from J, the junction contained 4 bases not matched to a gene. The CDR3 DNA reads as TGTGCCACCCAAGCGGGAGGCTCCTACGAGCAGTACTTC. Translation: CATQAGGSYEQYF.

Here the CDR3 reads CASSTAGGRQETQYF. In nucleotides, the CDR3 is TGTGCCAGCAGCACAGCGGGGGGAAGGCAAGAGACCCAGTACTTC. This chain links TRBV4-2 with TRBJ2-5, with 9 nucleotides matching TRBD2. CDR1 LGHNA and CDR2 YNFKEQ come from the germline V gene. V dropped 5 bases and J dropped 2; count of bases not matched to a gene: 6. This CDR3 spans 15 amino acids.

This chain joins TRBV28 and TRBJ2-1; TRBD2 matches 8 bases. CDR1 is MDHEN and CDR2 is SYDVKM in the germline V gene. Trimming removed 5 bases from V and 15 bases from J; junction bases left unmatched: 6. There are 11 residues in the CDR3. The CDR3 loop reads CASSPRGARFF. The CDR3, as DNA: TGTGCCAGCAGTCCGCGGGGGGCCCGGTTCTTC.

This rearrangement joins TRBV28 to TRBJ2-1; 10 bases map to TRBD2. The CDR3 length is 21 residues. Trimming took 8 bases from V and 5 from J; bases not matched to a gene: 27. Germline V gene data show CDR1 as MDHEN and CDR2 as SYDVKM. This chain's CDR3 is CASCPPRGLAGEMETNNEQFF. CDR3 in DNA: TGTGCCAGCTGTCCACCCCGGGGGCTAGCGGGAGAGATGGAGACAAACAATGAGCAGTTCTTC.

The CDR3 DNA is TGCGCCAGCAGAATGACAGGGGGGTTTGCCAAAAACATTCAGTACTTC. Its translation: CASRMTGGFAKNIQYF. This chain links TRBV10-1 with TRBJ2-4; 9 positions agree with TRBD1. The germline CDR1 and CDR2 sequences are WNHNN and SYGVQD (reference sequence). This CDR3 region has 16 residues. The J segment lost 1 base and the V segment lost 6 bases, leaving 7 bases of the junction unmatched.

This chain joins TRBV6-5 and TRBJ2-5, with D possibly matching TRBD2 (5 bases). There are 14 residues in the CDR3. Trimming cost V 4 bases and J 1 base, with 10 bases left between them. Germline V gives CDR1 MNHEY, CDR2 SVGAGI. The chain's CDR3 is CASSSGNRQETQYF. CDR3 DNA sequence: TGTGCCAGCAGTTCGGGGAACCGCCAAGAGACCCAGTACTTC.

The CDR3 here is CASSSQLAGAREQFF. In nucleotides, the CDR3 is TGTGCCAGCAGCTCTCAACTAGCGGGAGCTAGAGAGCAGTTCTTC. The chain combines TRBV11-2 with TRBJ2-1, with 11 bases identical to TRBD2. With 4 bases clipped from V and 10 bases from J, the junction kept 9 bases outside the gene matches. The CDR3 length is 15 residues. The germline V gene has CDR1 SGHAT and CDR2 FQNNGV.

The gene calls are TRBV9 and TRBJ2-7; 7 positions agree with TRBD1. The CDR3 sequence is 15 residues long. The germline CDR1 and CDR2 sequences are SGDLS and YYNGEE. The junction had 12 bases not matched to a gene; V was cut back by 5 bases and J by 4 bases. This CDR3 is CASSRSTGQTYEQYF. In DNA form, the CDR3 reads TGTGCCAGCAGTCGGAGCACGGGACAGACTTACGAGCAGTACTTC.

This chain links TRBV19 with TRBJ2-2, with D possibly matching TRBD2 (6 bases). Trimming cost V 3 bases and J 1 base, with 12 bases left between them. This CDR3 region has 16 residues. Germline CDR1 LNHDA, CDR2 SQIVND (reference sequence). This CDR3 is CASSIGGSENTGELFF. In DNA, the CDR3 is TGTGCCAGTAGTATTGGAGGGTCGGAGAACACCGGGGAGCTGTTTTTT.

This clone was counted once. This chain connects TRBV6-6 to TRBJ2-5, with 9 bases fitting TRBD1. Germline V gives CDR1 MNHNY, CDR2 SVGAGI (reference sequence). V lost 5 bases, J lost 5 bases, and 9 bases stayed unmatched. This CDR3 is 15 amino acids long. In DNA form, the CDR3 reads TGTGCCAGCAGTCGGACAGGGGAGGGTTATGAGACCCAGTACTTC. Translating gives CASSRTGEGYETQYF.

J is TRBJ2-1 and V is TRBV7-8; 7 bases are shared with TRBD1. This CDR3 is 18 amino acids long. V lost 2 bases and J lost 3; bases outside the gene matches: 13. The germline gives CDR1 SGHVS, CDR2 FQNEAQ. The CDR3 DNA follows: TGTGCCAGCAGCTTACGCCTTATGGGACAGTCACTCTACAATGAGCAGTTCTTC. Translated, it gives CASSLRLMGQSLYNEQFF.

The chain carries TRBV7-2 and TRBJ2-3; 7 bases are shared with TRBD2. The junction had 6 bases not matched to a gene; V was cut back by 3 bases and J by 3 bases. Germline CDR1 reads SGHTA; CDR2 reads FQGNSA. This CDR3 spans 15 amino acids. CDR3 sequence reads: CASSFFGLETDTQYF. CDR3 sequence (DNA): TGTGCCAGCAGCTTTTTCGGACTAGAAACAGATACGCAGTATTTT.

The chain combines TRBV11-2 with TRBJ2-3; 10 bases align to TRBD1. Per germline, CDR1 SGHAT and CDR2 FQNNGV. The CDR3 runs 15 residues. The junction had 5 bases not matched to a gene; V was cut back by 3 bases and J by 5 bases. CDR3 DNA sequence: TGTGCCAGCAGCTTGGGGACAGGGGTCAGAGATACGCAGTATTTT. Translation gives CASSLGTGVRDTQYF.

The chain links TRBV5-4 to TRBJ1-2, with a tentative D call TRBD1 (6 bases). The CDR3 loop spans 13 amino acids. Deletions cut 5 bases from V and 7 bases from J, with 15 bases between. Germline values: CDR1 SGHNT, CDR2 YYREEE (reference sequence). CDR3: CASSEDRVGGYTF. The CDR3 coding sequence is TGTGCCAGCAGTGAGGACAGAGTCGGTGGCTACACCTTC. Full variable domain (missing parts from reference TRBV5-4 and TRBJ1-2): ETGVTQSPTHLIKTRGQQVTLRCSSQSGHNTVSWYQQALGQGPQFIFQYYREEENGRGNFPPRFSGLQFPNYSSELNVNALELDDSALYLCASSEDRVGGYTFGSGTRLTVV.

V usage is TRBV15 and J usage is TRBJ2-5, with 9 bases matching TRBD2. With V trimmed by 1 base and J by 5 bases, 5 bases remained unmatched. Germline V CDR1 and CDR2: LNHNV, YYDKDF (reference sequence). The length of the CDR3 is 15 residues. CDR3 DNA sequence: TGTGCCACCAGCAGAGGAGCGGGAGGATCGGAGACCCAGTACTTC. The encoded protein is CATSRGAGGSETQYF.

For the CDR3, the DNA is TGTGCCAGCAGCCCAGGACAGGGCAGCGAAAAACTGTTTTTT. It is translated as CASSPGQGSEKLFF. The chain is built from TRBV6-1 and TRBJ1-4, with 8 bases lining up with TRBD1. Germline CDR1 and CDR2: MNHNS and SASEGT. CDR3 length: 14 amino acids. Germline trimming cut 6 bases from V and 8 bases from J; bases unmatched to any gene: 8.

The chain recombines TRBV6-5 with TRBJ2-1, with TRBD2 matching 9 bases. CDR1 and CDR2 (germline): MNHEY, SVGAGI. The CDR3 is made up of 12 amino acids. The trim removed 6 bases at V and 15 bases at J, leaving 9 bases unmatched. The CDR3 spells CASSLTGTSWFF. The CDR3 coding sequence is TGTGCCAGCAGCCTAACCGGGACTAGCTGGTTCTTC.

The chain joins TRBV6-1 to TRBJ1-2; 9 bases map to TRBD1. J was trimmed by 3 bases and V by 6 bases; bases with no gene match: 8. The CDR3 is made up of 15 amino acids. Germline CDR1 is MNHNS and CDR2 is SASEGT. CDR3 bases: TGTGCCAGCAGCGACACAGGGGGCGGGCACTATGGCTACACCTTC. The encoded protein is CASSDTGGGHYGYTF.

Worth noting for this clone: The junction does not match germline at one end; this may be a read error. This sequence joins TRBV30 and TRBJ1-1; TRBD1 agrees at 8 bases. CDR3 length: 12 amino acids. CDR1 is GTSNPN and CDR2 is SVGIG in the germline V gene (reference sequence). DNA of the CDR3: TGTGCCTGGAGTCCTCTTGGACAGGGCGTGATCTTT. As protein: CAWSPLGQGVIF.

This clone has just a few counts. The CDR3 DNA follows: TGCGCCAGCAGGGGGACAGGATATGGCTACACCTTC. It specifies CASRGTGYGYTF. The chain joins TRBV23-1 to TRBJ1-2; 8 bases align to TRBD1. TRBV23-1 is sorted into the ORF group, with uncertain function. The length of the CDR3 is 12 residues. J gave up 5 bases and V 6 bases, and 2 bases lay outside the gene matches.